A few counts support the clone carrying this T cell receptor beta chain. This record comes from a study of early T cells in non-severe SARS-CoV-2 infection. Separate cDNA molecules each had unique molecular identifiers attached to them. TCRdb re-derived calls from the 5' RACE reads in MiXCR, one entry per CDR3 protein. This table holds nearly 45,000 distinct CDR3 sequences, 11% found once. The germline V gene has CDR1 SGHAT and CDR2 FQDESV (reference sequence). This CDR3 is 12 amino acids long. Deletions cut 6 bases from V and 10 bases from J, with 16 bases between. The sequenced sample was whole blood. The rearrangement links TRBV11-1 to TRBJ2-7, with D tentatively TRBD1 or TRBD2 (6 bases each). The source of this sequence is an adult who was a healthcare worker with PCR-confirmed SARS-CoV-2 infection or an uninfected control (not recorded which). This chain's CDR3 is CASSRMGGTQYF. The DNA for the CDR3 is TGTGCCAGCAGTCGTATGGGGGGCACCCAGTACTTC.